This TCR beta chain was found in a study of cytomegalovirus exposure and HLA in healthy donors (TCRdb year 2017). For the study in its entirety: An earlier analysis of approximately 550 of the donors reported approximately 300 Gb of sequence data and roughly 110 million unique TCR beta sequences from 150 million to 200 million T cells. The later analysis used no new phenotypic data to find candidate immune exposures, relying instead on TCR beta sequences and their occurrence across donors. A later genetic analysis used genome-wide SNP genotypes for about 65% of the roughly 700 donors, treating that subset as a discovery cohort. HLA typing covered class I and class II loci at four-digit resolution. In a later analysis, previously published TCR beta repertoires from several hundred donors were re-analyzed and high-resolution HLA genotyping was added so that TCR occurrence patterns could be studied. The study combined high-throughput TCR immunosequencing, statistical association of individual TCRs with disease status, and machine learning to predict cytomegalovirus infection status. The number of donors typed differed by locus, with about 629-630 for A, B, C, DRB1 and DQB1, roughly 550 for DQA1, 600 to 610 for DPA1, and some 440 for DPB1. The study aimed to test whether signatures of past pathogen exposure could be identified by cataloging public T cell receptors. Across about 370 genotyped donors of the cohort, an average of about 250,000 unique TCR beta nucleotide sequences per donor were sequenced, and about a sixth of those sequences were non-productive. Donor age, sex, ethnicity and CMV serostatus were compiled together with the repertoire data. Four or five DR-DQ haplotypes were handled as single units for association and clustering because linkage in the cohort was strong. Using immunosequencing, the study profiled T cell repertoires from some 670 subjects and related those repertoires to cytomegalovirus serostatus. In addition to the first cohort of around 670 subjects, a separate validation cohort of 120 different subjects was used. Among the roughly 390 genotyped donors, about 85% belonged to the genetic ancestry cluster associated with self-reported Caucasian donors. To decide whether each TCR beta V gene segment behaved as functional or pseudogenic, an earlier analysis of 587 of the donors relied on high-throughput TCR beta sequencing. All discovery cohort repertoires had been generated using a single sequencing platform. An early release covering just under 650 HLA-typed donors comprised about 300 gigabases of sequencing data and 65 million to 100 million unique TCR sequences.

As to this clone: The antigen it binds to is not known. No much larger clone exists at a distance of one base, and base qualities are not known.

Libraries were made using the immunoSEQ multiplex PCR assay. The multiplex PCR relied on a mix of 60 forward primers for TCR Vbeta segments and 13 reverse primers for TCR Jbeta segments. Amplification of the CDR3 region of rearranged TCR beta genes was performed with a multiplex PCR assay on genomic DNA. Amplified TCR beta libraries were sequenced as 87-base-pair reads on the Illumina HiSeq System. From the authors' description of their analysis: Across the 500 to 750 repertoires, a later analysis counted roughly 84 million unique TCR beta chains, approximately 12 million of which were shared by at least two donors. Raw reads were error-corrected and collapsed into unique sequences by a nearest-neighbor algorithm in which closely related sequences were merged to remove PCR and sequencing errors. Alignment of CDR3 sequences to IMGT reference sequences was used to assign V, D and J gene segments. Each retained sequence needed at least a six-nucleotide match to both a V gene segment and a J gene segment. Rearrangements were called productive when the CDR3 lacked stop codons and stayed in frame with V and J; all others were non-productive. Following IMGT convention, CDR3 was defined as the stretch from the second conserved V-encoded cysteine to the conserved J-encoded phenylalanine. In an earlier analysis of more than 550 of the donors, sequences lacking an unambiguous match to a single V gene segment were excluded. An earlier analysis of fewer than 750 of the donors called V segments functional above 56.7% productive rearrangements and segregating when the between-donor standard deviation exceeded 5%. A statistical classification framework was built for diagnosing cytomegalovirus status from the catalog of TCR beta chain sequences. In a later analysis, TCR nucleotide sequences were compared against IMGT/GENE-DB human TR gene sequences so that V and J genes could be assigned. Using the TCRdist pipeline, a later analysis assigned CDR3 sequences along with most-parsimonious VDJ recombination scenarios. In a later analysis, each TCR beta chain was defined by its CDR3 amino acid sequence together with its V-gene family, and reads without a unique V-gene family were excluded. In a later analysis, 500 to 700 highly shared, low-generation-probability nucleotide sequences were removed to address suspected cross-contamination and a sequencing artifact. For each public chain, a later analysis derived a clonal expansion index from normalized ranks of inferred template counts within each repertoire. In a later analysis, generation probabilities were computed using a VDJ recombination model fitted to out-of-frame rearrangements, and the results were checked against IGoR. A later analysis scored TCR-TCR, TCR-HLA and TCR-CMV co-occurrence with hypergeometric tests, applying a repertoire-size bias correction to TCR pairs. False discovery rates were estimated in a later analysis by permuting HLA or CMV assignments 20 times. In a later analysis, co-occurring TCRs were grouped using DBSCAN, and TCRdist sequence similarity was added for clustering within HLA-allele-positive subsets. Repertoires with fewer than 30,000 or more than 120,000 public chains were left out of co-occurrence clustering, as were about five repertoires with anomalous nucleotide sharing. TCRdb limited this immuneACCESS table to in-frame rearrangements with V and J called. A share of clones is missing; checked studies link under half to unresolved V genes, and the rest is unexplained. D and trimming come from the DNA, and the V and J calls and clone size come from that table. Present in this sample are nearly 110,000 clones, 60% to 75% of which were seen just once. The top ten hold less than 3% of the sample.

Looking up the germline V gene (reference sequence) yields CDR1 SEHNR and CDR2 FQNEAQ. From cysteine to phenylalanine, the CDR3 is 12 amino acids long. Just the 36-base CDR3 DNA is kept, in frame starting at base 1. V sheds 4 bases and J sheds 3 bases, leaving 7 bases between their ends. Study-wide findings and limitations: A further reported finding was that TCR beta sequences accurately predicted the HLA-A and HLA-B alleles for most subjects in the first cohort. V-gene and J-gene trimming of TCR beta chains was associated with a missense DCLRE1C variant in a later genetic analysis, and the association was replicated in an independent cohort. Because HLA typing was unavailable for some donors at each locus, only the typed subset was used in association tests. Some IMGT-functional V segments, including TRBV6-2 and TRBV6-3, could not be told apart with the 87-base-pair reads, so those segments were excluded. According to the authors, the approach could potentially be generalized to other disease states and immunological phenotypes. The sequencing pipeline was judged likely to have produced a cluster of highly shared sequence variants as a technical artifact. Correlated functional status among segregating V segments might reflect linkage disequilibrium, but an unknown experimental factor could not be ruled out. In a later analysis, several top co-occurrence clusters were reported to appear linked to parvovirus B19, influenza, CMV and Epstein-Barr virus. Immune exposure information for the cohort was limited to CMV serostatus. The presence/absence analyses assumed that sequencing depth was roughly uniform across donors, and that assumption may not be true. Cytomegalovirus status was reported to be diagnosed by the classifier with high specificity and sensitivity in both the original and validation cohorts. According to a later genetic analysis, donors in an Asian-associated ancestry cluster had fewer N-insertions in productive TCRs than the approximately 630-donor mean. In a later analysis, most CMV-associated TCR beta chains were found to appear HLA-restricted, with HLA associations seemingly driven largely by CMV exposure. Approximately 16 rarely observed V segments, including chromosome 9 orphons, were excluded from the earlier analysis of a few hundred of the donors because counts were too low. Compared with equally common non-associated chains, HLA-associated TCR beta chains in a later analysis were more clonally expanded and had lower generation probabilities. In vitro tests confirmed that a few of the cytomegalovirus-associated TCR beta chains recognize cytomegalovirus antigens. Most TCR sequences were observed very rarely across donors, whereas some public TCRs were present in many individuals. In a later analysis, around 17,000 TCR beta sequences were associated with specific HLA alleles at a false discovery rate of 0.05. Broadly in line with IMGT annotations, most TCR beta V segments showed up in productive rearrangements about 87% or about 30% of the time in an earlier analysis of roughly 590 of the donors. The cohort was sequenced for TCR beta chains only, and without alpha or paired-chain data the features that could be detected were limited. The study gave a list of around 170 TCR beta chains associated with cytomegalovirus. In a later analysis, the rate of TCR association differed among HLA loci, with DRB1 alleles having the most associated TCRs and HLA-C alleles having the fewest. When HLA alleles, especially DR and DQ, strongly co-occurred, TCR associations were difficult to assign to individual alleles.

The cohort comprised 666 healthy bone marrow donors. At the time of sampling, all cohort members were nominally healthy, though unrecorded immune exposures were likely present. The donor was CMV seropositive and belonged to the group of about 290 seropositive cohort members. A peripheral blood sample was collected from each donor, and TCR beta sequencing was performed on peripheral blood mononuclear cells. The Qiagen DNeasy Blood Extraction Kit was used to extract genomic DNA from the blood cell samples. This receptor was taken from a male donor in good health and CMV-seropositive. In this chain, TRBV7-9 is recombined with TRBJ2-7, with the D gene not clear enough to name. The sequencing input was PBMCs. The CDR3 is CASSSPFYEQYF. In nucleotide form, the sequence is TGTGCCAGCAGCTCCCCTTTCTACGAGCAGTACTTC.